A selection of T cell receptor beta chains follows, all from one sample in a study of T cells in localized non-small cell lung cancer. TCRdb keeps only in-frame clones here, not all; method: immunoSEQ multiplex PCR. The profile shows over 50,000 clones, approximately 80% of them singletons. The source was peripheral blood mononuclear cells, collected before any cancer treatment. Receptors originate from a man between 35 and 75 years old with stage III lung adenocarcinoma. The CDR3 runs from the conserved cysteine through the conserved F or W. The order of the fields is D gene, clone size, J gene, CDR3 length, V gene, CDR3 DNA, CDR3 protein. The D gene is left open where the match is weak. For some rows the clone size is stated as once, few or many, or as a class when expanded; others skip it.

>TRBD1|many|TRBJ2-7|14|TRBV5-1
TGCGCCAGCAGCTTGGTGGGACAGACGTACGAGCAGTACTTC
CASSLVGQTYEQYF
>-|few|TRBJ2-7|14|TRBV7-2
TGTGCCAGCAGCACACGGGCAGCCGGGAACGAGCAGTACTTC
CASSTRAAGNEQYF
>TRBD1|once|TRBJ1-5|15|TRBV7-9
TGTGCCAGCAGCCCGGGGGGGACAGGGAATCAGCCCCAGCATTTT
CASSPGGTGNQPQHF
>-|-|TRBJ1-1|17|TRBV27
TGTGCCAGCAGTTCCACCGGGACGGGGCTGAGGAACACTGAAGCTTTCTTT
CASSSTGTGLRNTEAFF
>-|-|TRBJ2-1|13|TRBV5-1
TGCGCCAGCAGCTTGGGAGGCTACAATGAGCAGTTCTTC
CASSLGGYNEQFF
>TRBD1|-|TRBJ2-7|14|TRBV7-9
TGTGCCAGCAGACTCGGGACAGGGGTCATCGAGCAGTACTTC
CASRLGTGVIEQYF
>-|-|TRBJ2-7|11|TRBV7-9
TGTGCCAGCAGACTAGTGGGAGAGCAGTACTTC
CASRLVGEQYF
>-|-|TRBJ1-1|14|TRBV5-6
TGTGCCAGCAGCTTGTTCAGCCCGGGCACTGAAGCTTTCTTT
CASSLFSPGTEAFF
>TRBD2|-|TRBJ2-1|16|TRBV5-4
TGTGCCAGCAGCTTGGAGGCTAGCGGGAGGTACAATGAGCAGTTCTTC
CASSLEASGRYNEQFF
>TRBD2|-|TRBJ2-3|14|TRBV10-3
TGTGCCATCAGAAGCGGGAGGGCGGGAGATACGCAGTATTTT
CAIRSGRAGDTQYF
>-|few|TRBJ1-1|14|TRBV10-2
TGCGCCAGCAGTGACCCCAGGCGACAGCCTGAAGCTTTCTTT
CASSDPRRQPEAFF
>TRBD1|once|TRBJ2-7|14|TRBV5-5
TGTGCCAGCAGTCTAGAGGACAGGGACTACGAGCAGTACTTC
CASSLEDRDYEQYF
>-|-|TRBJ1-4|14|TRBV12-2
TGTGCAAGTCGCTTAGACGGGATTAATGAAAAACTGTTTTTT
CASRLDGINEKLFF
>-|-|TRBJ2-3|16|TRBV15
TGTGCCACCAGCAGAGAGGGCCGGAATCCCACAGATACGCAGTATTTT
CATSREGRNPTDTQYF
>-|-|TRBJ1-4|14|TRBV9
TGTGCCAGCAGCGAGGGGGGGAACCACGAAAAACTGTTTTTT
CASSEGGNHEKLFF
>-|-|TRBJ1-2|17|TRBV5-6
TGTGCCAGCAGCTTAAATCCCTCGACAGGACCTAACTATGGCTACACCTTC
CASSLNPSTGPNYGYTF
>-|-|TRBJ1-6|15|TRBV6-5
TGTGCCAGCAGTTACGGGGGCCACTTGGGTTCACCCCTCCACTTT
CASSYGGHLGSPLHF
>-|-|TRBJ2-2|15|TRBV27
TGTGCCAGCGGCCGGGACTCCACCTCGGCCGGGGAGCTGTTTTTT
CASGRDSTSAGELFF
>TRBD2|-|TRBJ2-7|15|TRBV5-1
TGCGCCAGCAGCTTGAACCTAGCGGGAGGCTACGAGCAGTACTTC
CASSLNLAGGYEQYF
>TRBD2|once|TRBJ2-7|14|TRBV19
TGTGCCAGTAGAACGACTAGCACCTCCTACGAGCAGTACTTC
CASRTTSTSYEQYF
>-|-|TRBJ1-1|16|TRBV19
TGTGCCAGTAGTATTCCCCAGGGGAGACCGAACACTGAAGCTTTCTTT
CASSIPQGRPNTEAFF
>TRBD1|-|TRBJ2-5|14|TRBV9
TGTGCCAGCAGCGTGGGACAGGGAGGCGAGACCCAGTACTTC
CASSVGQGGETQYF
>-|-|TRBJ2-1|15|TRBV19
TGTGCCAGTAGTACGGACAGCAGTTCAAGGAATGAGCAGTTCTTC
CASSTDSSSRNEQFF
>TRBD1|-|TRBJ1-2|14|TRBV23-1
TGCGCCAGCCGTACAGGGGGAGAGTGGAGAGGCTACACCTTC
CASRTGGEWRGYTF
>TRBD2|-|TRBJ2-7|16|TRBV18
TGTGCCAGCTCTTATACGGGACTAGCGGGAAACTACGAGCAGTACTTC
CASSYTGLAGNYEQYF
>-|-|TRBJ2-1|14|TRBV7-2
TGTGCCAGCAGCTTTATACTAGCTGCCAATGAGCAGTTCTTC
CASSFILAANEQFF
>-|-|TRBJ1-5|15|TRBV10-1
TGCGCCAGCAGGGGGGGACTGATTAGCAATCAGCCCCAGCATTTT
CASRGGLISNQPQHF
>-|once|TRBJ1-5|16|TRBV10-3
TGTGCCATCAGTGAGTCGTGGGGAAAGAGCAATCAGCCCCAGCATTTT
CAISESWGKSNQPQHF
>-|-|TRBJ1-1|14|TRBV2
TGTGCCAGCAGTGAATCGTCCAGGAACACTGAAGCTTTCTTT
CASSESSRNTEAFF
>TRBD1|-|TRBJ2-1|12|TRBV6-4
TGTGCCAGCAGTGAAACAGGGGTCGAGCAGTTCTTC
CASSETGVEQFF
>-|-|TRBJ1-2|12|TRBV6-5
TGTGCCAGCAGTGAGGGGCTCTATGGCTACACCTTC
CASSEGLYGYTF
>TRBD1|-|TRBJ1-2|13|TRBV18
TGTGCCAGCTCGACAGGGGAACACTATGGCTACACCTTC
CASSTGEHYGYTF
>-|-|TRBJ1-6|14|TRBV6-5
TGTGCCAGCCTCCGGGACACAGATAATTCACCCCTCCACTTT
CASLRDTDNSPLHF
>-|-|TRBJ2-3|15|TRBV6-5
TGTGCCAGCAGTCCTTTTCGGGTAAACACAGATACGCAGTATTTT
CASSPFRVNTDTQYF
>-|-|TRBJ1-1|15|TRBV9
TGTGCCAGCAGCGTAGAGTCAGGCGGGAACACTGAAGCTTTCTTT
CASSVESGGNTEAFF
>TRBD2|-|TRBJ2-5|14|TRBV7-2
TGTGCCAGCAGCCCTCAGCGGGGGGCCGAGACCCAGTACTTC
CASSPQRGAETQYF
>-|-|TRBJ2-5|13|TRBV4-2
TGTGCCAGCAGCCAGCCTCCAGAGGAGACCCAGTACTTC
CASSQPPEETQYF
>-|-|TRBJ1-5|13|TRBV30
TGTGCCTGGCAATCCAGGGAGGATCAGCCCCAGCATTTT
CAWQSREDQPQHF
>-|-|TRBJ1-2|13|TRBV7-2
TGTGCCAGCAGCTTCCAGGGATACTATGGCTACACCTTC
CASSFQGYYGYTF
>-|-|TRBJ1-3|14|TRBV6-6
TGTGGTGCCGGAGTGGGAGAGTCCGGAAACACCATATATTTT
CGAGVGESGNTIYF
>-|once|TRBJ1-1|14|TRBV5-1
TGCGCCAGCAGCTTACAGGTAATGAACACTGAAGCTTTCTTT
CASSLQVMNTEAFF
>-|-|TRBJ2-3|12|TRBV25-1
TGTGCCAGCATTACGGAGGCAGATACGCAGTATTTT
CASITEADTQYF
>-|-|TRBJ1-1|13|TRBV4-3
TGCGCCAGCAGTCCTGGAAGGGCCACTGAAGCTTTCTTT
CASSPGRATEAFF
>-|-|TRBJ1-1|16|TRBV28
TGTGCCAGCATTCCGGGACTTGGTTTGGGGAACACTGAAGCTTTCTTT
CASIPGLGLGNTEAFF